The 17 T cell receptor beta chains below were found in one sample sequenced in a study of cytomegalovirus exposure and HLA in healthy donors. The study ran its PCR with 60 Vbeta and 13 Jbeta primers. TCRdb's copy holds only in-frame clones and misses some; the assay was immunoSEQ multiplex PCR. Of more than 150,000 clones in the sample, 65% to 85% were seen once. The source material was PBMCs. These TCRs come from a girl under 18 in good health and CMV-seropositive.

This chain uses TRBV19 with TRBJ2-3; weak D call: TRBD1 (5 bases). Germline V lookup: CDR1 LNHDA, CDR2 SQIVND (reference sequence). CDR3 length: 15 amino acids. V lost 5 bases to trimming and J lost 0 bases, with 12 bases between them. CDR3 sequence (DNA): TGTGCCAGTAGTGCCAGGGCCCTTAGCACAGATACGCAGTATTTT. Its translation is CASSARALSTDTQYF.

The V call is TRBV21-1, the J call TRBJ1-2; the DNA was not compared with TRBD1, the D call given in the table. TRBV21-1 is labeled a pseudogene. This CDR3 is built from 16 residues. The CDR3, as DNA: TGTGCCAGCAGCAAAGCCTCCGGGACAGGGATCTATGGCTACACCTTC. This translates into CASSKASGTGIYGYTF.

Comments on this clone: Mismatch with germline at one junction end may stem from a read error. V and J are TRBV7-9 and TRBJ2-7; D gene unclear. The germline gives CDR1 SEHNR, CDR2 FQNEAQ (reference sequence). The CDR3 contains 12 residues. The CDR3 protein is CSSRELSYEQYF. CDR3 coding DNA: TGTTCCAGCAGAGAGCTGAGCTACGAGCAGTACTTC.

The chain uses TRBV4-3 and TRBJ1-2; D is ambiguous. The V and J ends lost 2 bases and 6 bases respectively, with 10 bases between them. This CDR3 region has 13 residues. Germline assignment: CDR1 LGHNA and CDR2 YSLEER. CDR3 DNA sequence: TGCGCCAGCAGCCAACGGCGGAACGATGGCTACACCTTC. The encoded protein is CASSQRRNDGYTF.

The chain combines TRBV18 with TRBJ1-5; TRBD1 is a possible D gene (6 bases). The CDR3 runs to 17 residues. Trimming took 3 bases from V and 3 from J, leaving 18 bases between them. Germline V lookup: CDR1 KGHSH, CDR2 LQKENI. The CDR3 loop reads CASSPKAADSYNQPQHF. In DNA form, the CDR3 reads TGTGCCAGCTCACCCAAGGCCGCGGACAGTTACAATCAGCCCCAGCATTTT. Variable domain in full (rest from reference TRBV18 and TRBJ1-5): NAGVMQNPRHLVRRRGQEARLRCSPMKGHSHVYWYRQLPEEGLKFMVYLQKENIIDESGMPKERFSAEFPKEGPSILRIQQVVRGDSAAYFCASSPKAADSYNQPQHFGDGTRLSIL.

The V and J genes are TRBV4-1 and TRBJ2-1; the match to TRBD2 covers 11 bases. CDR1 is MGHRA and CDR2 is YSYEKL in the germline V gene. This CDR3 comprises 18 residues. J was trimmed by 4 bases and V by 3 bases; bases with no gene match: 11. This CDR3 reads CASSQDRDLAGGYNEQFF. The CDR3 DNA follows: TGCGCCAGCAGCCAGGACAGAGATCTAGCGGGAGGTTACAATGAGCAGTTCTTC.

As for this clone: No DNA is shown, since the ends of the CDR3 on it are uncertain; the CDR3 is the one TCRdb lists. The chain uses TRBV19 and TRBJ2-2; TRBD2 is the table's D call and was not checked against the DNA. The CDR3 length equals 19 residues, ends included. Germline V gives CDR1 LNHDA, CDR2 SQIVND (reference sequence). CDR3 in amino acids: CASRRKRGAVFWRLGELFF.

The chain couples TRBV4-1 to TRBJ1-5; D perhaps matches TRBD1 (6 bases). There are 17 residues in the CDR3. V lost 3 bases to trimming and J lost 0 bases, with 15 bases between them. CDR1 MGHRA and CDR2 YSYEKL come from the germline V gene. The CDR3 sequence is CASSHPGGAYSNQPQHF. In DNA, the CDR3 is TGCGCCAGCAGCCACCCCGGGGGGGCATATAGCAATCAGCCCCAGCATTTT.

The chain links TRBV4-1 to TRBJ2-7; TRBD1 matches 8 bases. The CDR3 spans 14 residues. CDR1 MGHRA and CDR2 YSYEKL come from the germline V gene. Germline trimming cut 0 bases from V and 3 bases from J; bases unmatched to any gene: 1. The CDR3 DNA sequence: TGCGCCAGCAGCCAAGAGGGGACAGGCTACGAGCAGTACTTC. This translates into CASSQEGTGYEQYF.

The chain is built from TRBV7-2 and TRBJ2-3, with D unresolved. V was clipped by 5 bases and J by 5 bases, with 8 bases between them. Germline CDR1 and CDR2: SGHTA and FQGNSA. The CDR3 totals 12 residues. The CDR3 bases are TGTGCCAGCAGCGCCTCTAGAGATACGCAGTATTTT. Its protein product is CASSASRDTQYF.

The sample holds a few counts of this clone. The chain combines TRBV9 with TRBJ1-4, with 7 positions matching TRBD1. Germline V gives CDR1 SGDLS, CDR2 YYNGEE. Trimming removed 0 bases from V and 5 bases from J; junction bases left unmatched: 10. The CDR3 is made up of 17 amino acids. CDR3 coding DNA: TGTGCCAGCAGCGTAGCCGCAATCACACAGGGGAATGAAAAACTGTTTTTT. This translates into CASSVAAITQGNEKLFF.

This clone was seen a handful of times. The chain employs TRBV7-2 and TRBJ2-1; 8 bases fit TRBD2. V trimming: 5 bases; J trimming: 5 bases; junction bases outside the gene matches: 8. The CDR3 has 15 residues. Looked up from germline, CDR1 is SGHTA and CDR2 is FQGNSA. DNA for the CDR3: TGTGCCAGCAGCCCCGGGACTAGAAACAACAATGAGCAGTTCTTC. It specifies CASSPGTRNNNEQFF.

The sample holds a few counts of this clone. V is TRBV25-1 and J is TRBJ2-3; 7 nucleotides line up with TRBD2. The junction had 8 bases not matched to a gene; V was cut back by 5 bases and J by 0 bases. The CDR3 is made up of 16 amino acids. CDR1 and CDR2 from the germline V gene are MGHDK and SYGVNS. The CDR3 region is CASSYAGRASTDTQYF. CDR3 DNA: TGTGCCAGCAGTTACGCAGGGAGGGCGAGCACAGATACGCAGTATTTT.

The chain recombines TRBV5-4 with TRBJ2-3; D might be TRBD2 (5 bases). Trimming took 1 base from V and 2 from J, leaving 11 bases between them. The CDR3 sequence is 15 residues long. CDR1 and CDR2 from the germline V gene are SGHNT and YYREEE (reference sequence). CDR3 loop: CASSLRRGYTDTQYF. The CDR3 DNA is TGTGCCAGCAGCTTGAGACGGGGTTACACAGATACGCAGTATTTT.

The V call is TRBV27, the J call TRBJ1-2; D uncertain. CDR1 is MNHEY, CDR2 SMNVEV, per germline (reference sequence). The CDR3 is made up of 13 amino acids. Trimming cost V 8 bases and J 3 bases, with 13 bases left between them. CDR3 DNA sequence: TGTGCCAGCGCCTGGGCCAGCCACTATGGCTACACCTTC. It is translated as CASAWASHYGYTF.

This chain uses TRBV7-9 with TRBJ2-1, with 14 positions matching TRBD2. With 7 bases clipped from V and 15 bases from J, the junction kept 8 bases outside the gene matches. The length of the CDR3 is 13 residues. Per germline, CDR1 SEHNR and CDR2 FQNEAQ (reference sequence). In DNA, the CDR3 is TGTGCCAGCATCCTGGGACTAGCGGGAGCGCTGTTCTTC. As protein: CASILGLAGALFF.

The chain employs TRBV6-4 and TRBJ2-7; 9 bases line up with TRBD1. V shed 0 bases and J 6 bases; nucleotides not matched to a gene: 9. The CDR3 has 16 residues. The germline V gene has CDR1 MRHNA and CDR2 SNTAGT. CDR3 in amino acids: CASSDSLGTGISEQYF. The DNA of the CDR3 is TGTGCCAGCAGTGACTCGCTGGGGACAGGGATCTCCGAGCAGTACTTC.